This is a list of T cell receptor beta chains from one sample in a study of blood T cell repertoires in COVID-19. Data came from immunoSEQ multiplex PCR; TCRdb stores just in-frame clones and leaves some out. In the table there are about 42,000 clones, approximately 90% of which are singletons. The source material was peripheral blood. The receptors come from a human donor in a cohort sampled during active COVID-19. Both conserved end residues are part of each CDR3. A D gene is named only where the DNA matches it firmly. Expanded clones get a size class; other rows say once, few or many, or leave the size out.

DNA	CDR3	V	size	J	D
TGTGCCAGCAGTTACTCGGGACAGGGGGCACACATTCAGTACTTC	CASSYSGQGAHIQYF	TRBV6-2/TRBV6-3	NA	TRBJ2-4	TRBD1
TGTGCCAGCAGCCACACGACAGGGGAATGGAATGGCTACACCTTC	CASSHTTGEWNGYTF	TRBV3-1/TRBV3-2	NA	TRBJ1-2	TRBD1
TGTGCCAGCAGCTTAAGGCAGGGGGATAGAGAGACCCAGTACTTC	CASSLRQGDRETQYF	TRBV7-9	NA	TRBJ2-5	TRBD1
TGTGCCAGCAGCCGAGCTAGAAGCGGGAGGTCGAGTGAGCAGTTCTTC	CASSRARSGRSSEQFF	TRBV7-9	NA	TRBJ2-1	TRBD2
TGTGCCAGCAGTTTAGGGGGCTGGGCCTACAATGAGCAGTTCTTC	CASSLGGWAYNEQFF	TRBV28	once	TRBJ2-1	NA
TGTGCCAGCTCACCACTGGTTGGGACTAGTACTTACAATGAGCAGTTCTTC	CASSPLVGTSTYNEQFF	TRBV18	NA	TRBJ2-1	TRBD2
TGTGCCAGTAGCACCGTGCTCGGAGGCCCCGAAGCTTTCTTT	CASSTVLGGPEAFF	TRBV19	few	TRBJ1-1	NA
TGTGCCAGCAGAAACAGGGAGACTTCACCCCTCCACTTT	CASRNRETSPLHF	TRBV3-1/TRBV3-2	few	TRBJ1-6	NA
TGTGCCAGCAGTTACGGGACAGACTACAATGAGCAGTTCTTC	CASSYGTDYNEQFF	TRBV6-5	NA	TRBJ2-1	TRBD1
TGCAGTGCTAGTCTGTCGGCGGGGGAAGAGACCCAGTACTTC	CSASLSAGEETQYF	TRBV20-1	NA	TRBJ2-5	TRBD2
TGTGCCAGCAACGTTCAGGGGCTTCCCCTCCACTTT	CASNVQGLPLHF	TRBV13	NA	TRBJ1-6	NA
TGTGCCAGCAGCTCCTCCGACTATGGACAGTTGAACACTGAAGCTTTCTTT	CASSSSDYGQLNTEAFF	TRBV7-6	NA	TRBJ1-1	NA
TGCGCCAGCAGCATAGGACAGGACTCCTACGAGCAGTACTTC	CASSIGQDSYEQYF	TRBV5-1	NA	TRBJ2-7	TRBD1
TGTGCCAGCAGCTTCAGACTCTTGGTGGAGACAGGGGGGATGGATGGCTACACCTTC	CASSFRLLVETGGMDGYTF	TRBV11-2	NA	TRBJ1-2	TRBD1
TGTGCCAGCAGTTTACCGGGACAGGGGTTAGAGACCCAGTACTTC	CASSLPGQGLETQYF	TRBV5-5	NA	TRBJ2-5	TRBD1
TGTGCCACCAGTGACGGACAGAGAGGTGGCTACACCTTC	CATSDGQRGGYTF	TRBV24-1	NA	TRBJ1-2	NA
TGTGCCAGCACGGCAGGGATGAACACTGAAGCTTTCTTT	CASTAGMNTEAFF	TRBV28	NA	TRBJ1-1	NA
TGTGCCAGCCAAGGATGGCGGGAAAACGCCGGGGAGCTGTTTTTT	CASQGWRENAGELFF	TRBV19	NA	TRBJ2-2	NA
TGTGCCTGGAGCCCGACGGGGAGTTGGCAGTACTTC	CAWSPTGSWQYF	TRBV30	medium-sized	TRBJ2-7	NA
TGCAGCGTTGTAGGGGATCGACGGGGGAAGGGGAATGAGCAGTTCTTC	CSVVGDRRGKGNEQFF	TRBV29-1	NA	TRBJ2-1	NA
TGTGCCAGCATGGGACCCGGGACAGGGGTCTATGGCTACACCTTC	CASMGPGTGVYGYTF	TRBV6-5	NA	TRBJ1-2	TRBD1
TGCGCCAGCAGCTCCCCCGCGAGCGGGGTCTCCTACAATGAGCAGTTCTTC	CASSSPASGVSYNEQFF	TRBV5-1	NA	TRBJ2-1	TRBD2
TGTGCCAGCAGCGACCGACAGGATCCAACTAATGAAAAACTGTTTTTT	CASSDRQDPTNEKLFF	TRBV14	NA	TRBJ1-4	NA
TGTGCCAGCAGCCAAGGTGGGCAGGGCCTGGGAGAGACCCAGTACTTC	CASSQGGQGLGETQYF	TRBV3-1/TRBV3-2	NA	TRBJ2-5	NA
TGTGCCAGCAGACAAGAGACTAGCGGGGGGGCCGGGGAGCTGTTTTTT	CASRQETSGGAGELFF	TRBV4-2	NA	TRBJ2-2	TRBD2
TGTGCCTGGGACAGGGATCGGGTCACTGAAGCTTTCTTT	CAWDRDRVTEAFF	TRBV30	NA	TRBJ1-1	TRBD1
TGTGCCAGCAGACTTGGGACTGTGTCTGGGGCCAACGTCCTGACTTTC	CASRLGTVSGANVLTF	TRBV5-4	NA	TRBJ2-6	NA
TGTGCCAGCAGGTCCCAGGGGGCTTGGAACACTGAAGCTTTCTTT	CASRSQGAWNTEAFF	TRBV28	NA	TRBJ1-1	TRBD1
TGTGCCAGCAGTGACGAAAGCGGCTCCTACAATGAGCAGTTCTTC	CASSDESGSYNEQFF	TRBV2	NA	TRBJ2-1	NA
TGTGCCAGCAGCCGAGCTTTCGGCGGTGGCTACACCTTC	CASSRAFGGGYTF	TRBV7-9	NA	TRBJ1-2	NA
TGTGCCAGCACCCATAGACAGGAAGCTTTCTATGGCTACACCTTC	CASTHRQEAFYGYTF	TRBV5-8	NA	TRBJ1-2	NA
TGTGCCAGCAGTCTTAGACAGGGGGCAAACGAGCAGTACTTC	CASSLRQGANEQYF	TRBV13	NA	TRBJ2-7	TRBD1
TGTGCCAGCAGCTTCGGCAGGGACAGAAAACAAGAGACCCAGTACTTC	CASSFGRDRKQETQYF	TRBV11-3	once	TRBJ2-5	TRBD1
TGCGCCAGCCTCCGGGACAGGGAAACGCATGAGCAGTTCTTC	CASLRDRETHEQFF	TRBV10-2	NA	TRBJ2-1	TRBD1
TGTGCCAGCAGTCGCCGTGGGGCGGAGAACTCCTACGAGCAGTACTTC	CASSRRGAENSYEQYF	TRBV5-5	NA	TRBJ2-7	NA
TGTGCCAGCAGTTACGCCCACAGAGCAACTAATGAAAAACTGTTTTTT	CASSYAHRATNEKLFF	TRBV6-5	NA	TRBJ1-4	NA
TGTGCCAGCAGTGATCAGCCGGGCTACGAGCAGTACTTC	CASSDQPGYEQYF	TRBV2	NA	TRBJ2-7	NA